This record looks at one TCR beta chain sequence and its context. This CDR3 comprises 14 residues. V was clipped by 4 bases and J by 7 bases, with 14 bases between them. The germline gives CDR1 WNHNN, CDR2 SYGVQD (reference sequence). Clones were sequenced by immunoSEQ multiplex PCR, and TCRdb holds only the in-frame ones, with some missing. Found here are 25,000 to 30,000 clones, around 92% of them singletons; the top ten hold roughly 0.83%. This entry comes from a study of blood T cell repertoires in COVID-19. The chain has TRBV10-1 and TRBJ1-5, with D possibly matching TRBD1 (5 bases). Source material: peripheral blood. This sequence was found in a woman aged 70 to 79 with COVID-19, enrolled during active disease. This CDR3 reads CASSAAGDLQPQHF. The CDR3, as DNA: TGCGCCAGCAGTGCGGCGGGGGATCTGCAGCCCCAGCATTTT.